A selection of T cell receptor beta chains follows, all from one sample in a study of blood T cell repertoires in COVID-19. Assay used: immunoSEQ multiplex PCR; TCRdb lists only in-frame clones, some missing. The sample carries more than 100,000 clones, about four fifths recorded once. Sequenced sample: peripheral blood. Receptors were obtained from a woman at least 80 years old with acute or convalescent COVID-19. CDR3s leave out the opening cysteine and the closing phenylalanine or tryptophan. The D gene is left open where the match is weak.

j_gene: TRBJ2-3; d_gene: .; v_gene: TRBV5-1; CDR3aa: ASSLEAVGGTDTQY
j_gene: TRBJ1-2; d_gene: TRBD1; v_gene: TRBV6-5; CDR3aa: ASRTGGSYGYT
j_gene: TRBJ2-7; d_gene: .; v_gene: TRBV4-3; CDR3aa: ASSQNFFWPPGEQY
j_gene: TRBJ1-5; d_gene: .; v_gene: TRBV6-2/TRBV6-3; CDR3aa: ASSYEAREGQPQH
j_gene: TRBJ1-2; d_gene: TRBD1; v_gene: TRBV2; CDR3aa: ASNLQGLYGYT
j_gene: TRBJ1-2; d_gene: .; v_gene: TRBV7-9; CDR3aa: ASRLGGDNYGYT
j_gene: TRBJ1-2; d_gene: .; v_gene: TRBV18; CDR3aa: ASSPADSYGYT
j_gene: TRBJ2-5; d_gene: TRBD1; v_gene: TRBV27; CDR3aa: ASSWTGGRETQY
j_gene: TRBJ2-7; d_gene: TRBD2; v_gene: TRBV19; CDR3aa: ASSASSGPKSYEQY
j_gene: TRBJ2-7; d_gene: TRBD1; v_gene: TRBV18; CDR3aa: ASSPRDRATYEQY
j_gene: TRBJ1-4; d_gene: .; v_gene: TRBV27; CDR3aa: ASSLSRANEKLF
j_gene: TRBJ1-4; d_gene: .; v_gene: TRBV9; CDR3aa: ASSEDGTPAEKLF
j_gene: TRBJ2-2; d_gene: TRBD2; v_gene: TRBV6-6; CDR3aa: ASTLGLVDTGELF
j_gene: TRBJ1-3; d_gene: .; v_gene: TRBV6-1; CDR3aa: ASSESQAGNTIY
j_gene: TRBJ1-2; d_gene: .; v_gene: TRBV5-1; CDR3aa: ASHLETRIINYGYT
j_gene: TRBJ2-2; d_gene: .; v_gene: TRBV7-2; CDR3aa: ASSRRGRNTGELF
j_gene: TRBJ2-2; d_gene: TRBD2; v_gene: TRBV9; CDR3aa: ASSVHMGLGGAANTGELF
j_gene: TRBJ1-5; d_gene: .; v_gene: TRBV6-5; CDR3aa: ASSYDGRRDQPQH
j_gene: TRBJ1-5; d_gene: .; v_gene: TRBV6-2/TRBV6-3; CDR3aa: ASSSHRTVSNQPQH
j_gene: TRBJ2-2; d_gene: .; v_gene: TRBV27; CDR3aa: ASSPPQRPLTEHLTGELF
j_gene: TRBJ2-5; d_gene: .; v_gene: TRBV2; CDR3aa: ASSAPDRRETQY
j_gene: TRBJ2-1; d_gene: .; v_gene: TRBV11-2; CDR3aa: ASSLGSYNEQF
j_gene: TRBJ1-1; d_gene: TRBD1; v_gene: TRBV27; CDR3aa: ASRSDRVMNTEAF
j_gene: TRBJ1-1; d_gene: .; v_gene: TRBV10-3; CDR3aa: AISESGGSTEAF
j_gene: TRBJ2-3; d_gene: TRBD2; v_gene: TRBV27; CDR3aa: ASSLSLAGLTDTQY
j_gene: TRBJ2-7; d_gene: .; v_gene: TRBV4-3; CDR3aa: ASSRGGGYEQY
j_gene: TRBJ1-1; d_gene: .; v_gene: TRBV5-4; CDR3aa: ASSSPYTDRNTEAF
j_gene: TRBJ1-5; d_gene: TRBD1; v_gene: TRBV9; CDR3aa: ASDETGDQPQH
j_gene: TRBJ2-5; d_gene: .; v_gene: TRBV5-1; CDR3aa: ASSLAEFQETQY
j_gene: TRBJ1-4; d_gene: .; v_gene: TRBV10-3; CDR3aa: AIRDSATNEKLF
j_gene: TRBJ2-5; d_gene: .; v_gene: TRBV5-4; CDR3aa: ASSWVGRETQY
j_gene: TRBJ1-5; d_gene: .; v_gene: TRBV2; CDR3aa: ASSEREGNQPQH
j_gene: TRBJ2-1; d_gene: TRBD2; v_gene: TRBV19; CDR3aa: ASSSLGGTYNEQF
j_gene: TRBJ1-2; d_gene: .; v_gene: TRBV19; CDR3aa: ASSIRAGANYGYT
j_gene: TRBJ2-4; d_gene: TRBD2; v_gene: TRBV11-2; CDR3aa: ASRRPGEGNIQY
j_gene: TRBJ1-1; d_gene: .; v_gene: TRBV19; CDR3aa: ASSPGRDTEAF
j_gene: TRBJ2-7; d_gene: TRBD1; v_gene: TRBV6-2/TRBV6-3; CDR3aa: ASSRQGAKGYEQY
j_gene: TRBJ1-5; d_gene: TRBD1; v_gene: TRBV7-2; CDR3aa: ASSSRDSRSNQPQH
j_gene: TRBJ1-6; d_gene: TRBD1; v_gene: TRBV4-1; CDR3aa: ASSQAGGSPLH
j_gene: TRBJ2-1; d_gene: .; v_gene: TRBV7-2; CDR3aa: ASSWGGAPLYNEQF
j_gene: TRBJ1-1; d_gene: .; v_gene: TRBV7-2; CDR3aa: ASSLGANTEAF
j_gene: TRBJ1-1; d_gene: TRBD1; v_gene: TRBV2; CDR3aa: ASSSDRVGAEAF
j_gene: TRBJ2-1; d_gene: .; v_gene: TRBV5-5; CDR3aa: ASSLDGGNYYNEQF
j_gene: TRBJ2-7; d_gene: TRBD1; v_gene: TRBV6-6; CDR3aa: ASTPDRDYEQY
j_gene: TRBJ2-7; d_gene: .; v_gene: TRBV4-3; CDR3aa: ASSQGARGFYEQY
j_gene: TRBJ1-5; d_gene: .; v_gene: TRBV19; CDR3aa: ASSIMSTGNQPQH
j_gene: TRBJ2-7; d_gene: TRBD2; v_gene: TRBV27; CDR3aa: ASSFGGESSYEQY
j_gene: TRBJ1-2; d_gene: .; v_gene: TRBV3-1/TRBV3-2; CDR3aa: ASSPYQGGGYT
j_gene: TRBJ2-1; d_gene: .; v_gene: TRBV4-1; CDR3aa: ASSQQLQVYNEQF
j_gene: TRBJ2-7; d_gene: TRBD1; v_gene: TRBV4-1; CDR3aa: ASSPLTGSSHREQY
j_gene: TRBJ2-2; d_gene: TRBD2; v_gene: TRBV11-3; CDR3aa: ASSLNGRRELF
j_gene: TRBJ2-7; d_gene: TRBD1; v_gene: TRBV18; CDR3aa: ASSRDRGFYEQY
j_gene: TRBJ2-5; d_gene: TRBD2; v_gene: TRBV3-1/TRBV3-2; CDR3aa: ASSSRLAGGQETQY
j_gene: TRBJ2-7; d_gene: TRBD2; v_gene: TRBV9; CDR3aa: ASSADGLAGEKAYEQY
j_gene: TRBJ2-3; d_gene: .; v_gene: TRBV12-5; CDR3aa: ASGPSFRTDTQY
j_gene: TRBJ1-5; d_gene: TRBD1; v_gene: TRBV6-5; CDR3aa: ASGMGQGINQPQH